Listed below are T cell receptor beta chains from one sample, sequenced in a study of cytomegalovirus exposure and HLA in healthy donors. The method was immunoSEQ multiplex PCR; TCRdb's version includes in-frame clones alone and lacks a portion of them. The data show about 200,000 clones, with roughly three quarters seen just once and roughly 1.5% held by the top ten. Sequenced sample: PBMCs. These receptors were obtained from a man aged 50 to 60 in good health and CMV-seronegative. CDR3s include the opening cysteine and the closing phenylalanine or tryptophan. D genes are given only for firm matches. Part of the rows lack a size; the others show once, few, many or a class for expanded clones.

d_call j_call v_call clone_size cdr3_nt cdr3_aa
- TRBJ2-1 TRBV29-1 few TGCAGCCCCTCCTACTACGGGAATGAGCAGTTCTTC CSPSYYGNEQFF
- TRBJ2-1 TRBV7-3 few TGTGCCAGCAGCTTAAGCGGCAATGAGCAGTTCTTC CASSLSGNEQFF
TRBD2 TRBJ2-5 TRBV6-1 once TGTGCCAGCAGTGAATACTCATGGTCGGGAGGCCAGTACTTC CASSEYSWSGGQYF
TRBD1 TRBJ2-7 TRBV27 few TGTGCCAGCCGACAGGGCTACGAGCAGTACTTC CASRQGYEQYF
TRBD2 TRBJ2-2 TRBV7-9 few TGTGCCAGCAGCCCTCGACTAGCGGATAAAACCGGGGAGCTGTTTTTT CASSPRLADKTGELFF
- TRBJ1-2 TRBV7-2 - TGTGCCAGCACCCCGGACGGGGGGCGTAGGAGAGATGGCTACACCTTC CASTPDGGRRRDGYTF
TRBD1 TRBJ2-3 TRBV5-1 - TGCGCCAGCAGCCCCACAGGGGGCGGCACAGATACGCAGTATTTT CASSPTGGGTDTQYF
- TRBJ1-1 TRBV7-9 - TGTGCCAGCAGCTCTGACAGCTACACTGAAGCTTTCTTT CASSSDSYTEAFF
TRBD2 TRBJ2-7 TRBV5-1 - TGCGCCAGCAGCTTGGATGGGGGGGAGAAGTTGCAGTACTTC CASSLDGGEKLQYF
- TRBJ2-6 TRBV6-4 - TGTGCCAAACACGGGGGTCTCCGCTCTGGGGCCAACGTCCTGACTTTC CAKHGGLRSGANVLTF
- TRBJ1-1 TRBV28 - TGTGCCAGCAGTCCGGGGTACACTGAAGCTTTCTTT CASSPGYTEAFF
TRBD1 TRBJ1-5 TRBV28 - TGTGCCAGCAGTTTACCACCCACAGGGGTACAGCCCCAGCATTTT CASSLPPTGVQPQHF
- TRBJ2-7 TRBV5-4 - TGTGCCAGCAGCTTGGAAGGAGGCGGGACCAACTCCTACGAGCAGTACTTC CASSLEGGGTNSYEQYF
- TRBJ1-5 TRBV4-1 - TGCGCCAGCAGCCAAGATCACCCGTTAGAGGGCAATCAGCCCCAGCATTTT CASSQDHPLEGNQPQHF
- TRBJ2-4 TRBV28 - TGTGCCACCCGCGGGGTAGCCAAAAACATTCAGTACTTC CATRGVAKNIQYF
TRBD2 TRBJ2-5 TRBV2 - TGTGCCAGCACAAGACTAGCGGGAGGGGAGACCCAGTACTTC CASTRLAGGETQYF
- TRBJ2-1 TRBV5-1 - TGCGCCAGCTCTTCCGGGAACAATGAGCAGTTCTTC CASSSGNNEQFF
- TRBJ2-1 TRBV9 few TGTGCCAGCAGCGTAGACTATGAGCAGTTCTTC CASSVDYEQFF
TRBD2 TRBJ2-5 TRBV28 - TGTGCCAGCAACGGTAGCGGGAGACATTACCAAGAGACCCAGTACTTC CASNGSGRHYQETQYF
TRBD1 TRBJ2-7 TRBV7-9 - TGTGCCAGCAGCTTAGGGACAGGGTTTTCCAACGAGCAGTACTTC CASSLGTGFSNEQYF
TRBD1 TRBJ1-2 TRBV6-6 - TGTGCCAGCAAAAGGGGGGACAGGGGAAGCTACACCTTC CASKRGDRGSYTF
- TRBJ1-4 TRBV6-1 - TGTGCCAGCACTTCAGGGGTTGGGGGTGGTGAAAAACTGTTTTTT CASTSGVGGGEKLFF
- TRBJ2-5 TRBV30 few TGTGCCTGGAGAGCCCAGGCTTCTTGGGCCCAGTACTTC CAWRAQASWAQYF
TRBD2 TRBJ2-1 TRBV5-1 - TGCGCCAGCAGCTTCGATAGCGGGAGGGGCAATGAGCAGTTCTTC CASSFDSGRGNEQFF
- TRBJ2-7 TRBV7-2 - TGTGCCAGCAGCTTTGCGGTCGTCAGGGTAAACGAGCAGTACTTC CASSFAVVRVNEQYF
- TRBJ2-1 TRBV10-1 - TGCGCCAGCAGTCGGGACTTAAGCTCCTACAATGAGCAGTTCTTC CASSRDLSSYNEQFF
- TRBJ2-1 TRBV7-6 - TGTGCCAGCAGCTTAGTCACGGGAGAGACCTACAATGAGCAGTTCTTC CASSLVTGETYNEQFF
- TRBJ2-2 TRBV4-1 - TGCGCCAGCAGCCAAGCTACCGGGGAGCTGTTTTTT CASSQATGELFF
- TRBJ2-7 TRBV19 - TGTGCCAGTAGTATAGAGGGCCTTACCTACGAGCAGTACTTC CASSIEGLTYEQYF
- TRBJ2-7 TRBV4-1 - TGCGCCAGCAGCCAAGCCGGACTACCTAGCTCCTACGAGCAGTACTTC CASSQAGLPSSYEQYF
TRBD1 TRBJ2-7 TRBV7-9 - TGTGCCAGCAGCCAGCGACAGGGGGCATCCTATTTCCACGAGCAGTACTTC CASSQRQGASYFHEQYF
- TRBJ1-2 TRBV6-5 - TGTGCCAGCAGTGCACAGGCTACTAACTATGGCTACACCTTC CASSAQATNYGYTF
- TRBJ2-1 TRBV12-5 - TGTGCTAGTGGCACCGGGACAATAAATGAGCAGTTCTTC CASGTGTINEQFF
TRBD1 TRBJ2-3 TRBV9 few TGTGCCAGCAGCATTCTCCAACAGGGGGCAGATACGCAGTATTTT CASSILQQGADTQYF
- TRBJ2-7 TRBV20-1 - TGCAGTGCTAGATACGGGTACGAGCAGTACTTC CSARYGYEQYF
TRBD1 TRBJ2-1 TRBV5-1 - TGCGCCAGCAGCTTTACCATTCTCCGGGACAGTTCCTACAATGAGCAGTTCTTC CASSFTILRDSSYNEQFF
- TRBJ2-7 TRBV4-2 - TGTGCCAGCAGCCAGGGGCAGGGGCTCCTCTACGAGCAGTACTTC CASSQGQGLLYEQYF
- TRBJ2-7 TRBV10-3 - TGTGCCATCAGTGGACTTGACTACGAGCAGTACTTC CAISGLDYEQYF
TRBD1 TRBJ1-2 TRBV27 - TGTGCCAGCAGTCCCCCGGGACAGGGAGTCTATGGCTACACCTTC CASSPPGQGVYGYTF
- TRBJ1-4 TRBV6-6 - TGTGCCAGCAGTTACTCGGGGGCTGCAACTAATGAAAAACTGTTTTTT CASSYSGAATNEKLFF
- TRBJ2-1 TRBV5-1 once TGCGCCAGCAGCTTAGCCCATACTTCCCGTACCTCCTACAATGAGCAGTTCTTC CASSLAHTSRTSYNEQFF
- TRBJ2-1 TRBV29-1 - TGCAGCGTTGAACGGCGGATAATCTACAATGAGCAGTTCTTC CSVERRIIYNEQFF
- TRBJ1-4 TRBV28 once TGTGCCAGCAAAAGCAGGGGCGGTAATGAAAAACTGTTTTTT CASKSRGGNEKLFF
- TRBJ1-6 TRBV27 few TGTGCCAGCAGATTGGGGGGGGCCTATAATTCACCCCTCCACTTT CASRLGGAYNSPLHF
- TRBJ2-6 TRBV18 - TGTGCCAGCTCACCAACCGGGTTAGCTGGGGCCAACGTCCTGACTTTC CASSPTGLAGANVLTF
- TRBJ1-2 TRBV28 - TGTGCCAGCAGTTTTATCCTGGACACCTTCTATGGCTACACCTTC CASSFILDTFYGYTF
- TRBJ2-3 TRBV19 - TGTGCCAGTAGCCAGGGGCGGGAGTGGGGCACAGATACGCAGTATTTT CASSQGREWGTDTQYF
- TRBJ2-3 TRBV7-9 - TGTGCCAGCAGCTTAGTGGCCACCACAGATACGCAGTATTTT CASSLVATTDTQYF